The 20 T cell receptor beta chains in this list originate from one sample, sequenced in a study of cytomegalovirus exposure and HLA in healthy donors. A multiplex PCR was run with 60 Vbeta primers and 13 Jbeta primers. Profiling relied on immunoSEQ multiplex PCR, and the TCRdb table lists in-frame clones only, not all of them. The data show more than 80,000 clones, 60% to 80% seen once. Material for sequencing was PBMCs. These receptors came from a man between 60 and 75 years old in good health and CMV-seronegative.

The V gene is TRBV5-4, the J gene TRBJ2-3; 10 positions match TRBD2. The CDR3 length is 16 residues. The V segment lost 3 bases and the J segment 5 bases; nucleotides outside the gene matches: 9. Per the germline V gene, CDR1 is SGHNT and CDR2 is YYREEE (reference sequence). The CDR3 spells CASSSKSGRAGDTQYF. DNA for the CDR3: TGTGCCAGCAGCTCGAAAAGCGGGAGGGCGGGAGATACGCAGTATTTT.

This clone was observed a handful of times. The J gene is TRBJ2-2, the V gene TRBV9, with 10 bases fitting TRBD2. The length of the CDR3 is 15 residues. The V and J ends lost 2 bases and 3 bases, in that order; junction bases with no gene match: 1. Germline values: CDR1 SGDLS, CDR2 YYNGEE. This CDR3 reads CASSVSGRHTGELFF. CDR3 coding DNA: TGTGCCAGCAGCGTTAGCGGGAGGCACACCGGGGAGCTGTTTTTT.

This clone was detected once. The chain is built from TRBV2 and TRBJ2-5; 8 bases match TRBD2. J gave up 5 bases and V 6 bases, and 11 bases lay outside the gene matches. The length of the CDR3 is 15 residues. The germline gives CDR1 SNHLY, CDR2 FYNNEI. CDR3 nucleotides: TGTGCCAGCAGGGGTCGGGGGGGCCGACGGGAGACCCAGTACTTC. It translates to CASRGRGGRRETQYF.

The chain employs TRBV25-1 and TRBJ1-2, with D possibly being TRBD1 (5 bases). Trimming cost V 1 base and J 4 bases, with 16 bases left between them. This CDR3 contains 16 residues. Per the germline V gene, CDR1 is MGHDK and CDR2 is SYGVNS. CDR3 loop: CASSEWGRGVGYGYTF. DNA of the CDR3: TGTGCCAGCAGTGAATGGGGCCGAGGTGTGGGCTATGGCTACACCTTC.

The DNA for the CDR3 is TGTGCCAGCTGGGTGGCGGCAGGGACAAACAATGAGCAGTTCTTC. Amino acid sequence: CASWVAAGTNNEQFF. V usage is TRBV11-2 and J usage is TRBJ2-1, with a tentative D call TRBD1 (6 bases). Germline CDR1 reads SGHAT; CDR2 reads FQNNGV. This CDR3 comprises 15 residues. V was cut by 8 bases and J by 5 bases, with 19 bases left in between.

The J gene is TRBJ1-1, the V gene TRBV2; TRBD1 is a possible D gene (6 bases). Germline CDR1 reads SNHLY; CDR2 reads FYNNEI. The length of the CDR3 is 15 residues. V was trimmed by 6 bases and J by 4 bases, leaving 18 bases between them. CDR3 bases: TGTGCCAGCAGCTATGACAGGACCTCAAGCACTGAAGCTTTCTTT. Amino acid sequence: CASSYDRTSSTEAFF.

The chain joins TRBV5-4 to TRBJ2-5; TRBD1 is a possible D gene (5 bases). This CDR3 is built from 16 residues. The V gene lost 0 bases and the J gene lost 6 bases, with 18 bases spanning the gap. The V gene's germline CDR1 is SGHNT and CDR2 YYREEE (reference sequence). The CDR3 is CASSLGFGLQGQTQYF. As DNA, the CDR3 is TGTGCCAGCAGCTTGGGTTTCGGCCTTCAGGGCCAGACCCAGTACTTC.

This clone turned up a few times. The chain is built from TRBV9 and TRBJ1-3; D gene ambiguous. The ends were cut back, 0 bases at V and 1 base at J, with 5 bases in the middle. The CDR3 is 14 amino acids. CDR1 and CDR2 (germline): SGDLS, YYNGEE. The CDR3 nucleotides read TGTGCCAGCAGCGTAGAGAGTTCTGGAAACACCATATATTTT. This encodes CASSVESSGNTIYF.

The V gene is TRBV7-9, the J gene TRBJ1-4, with D perhaps matching TRBD1 (5 bases). The germline gives CDR1 SEHNR, CDR2 FQNEAQ (reference sequence). Trimming removed 4 bases at V and 5 bases at J, with 11 bases between. The CDR3 loop spans 14 amino acids. The CDR3 sequence is CASSYTGGNEKLFF. The CDR3 DNA is TGTGCCAGCAGCTACACCGGGGGGAATGAAAAACTGTTTTTT.

The chain carries TRBV9 and TRBJ1-2, with D perhaps TRBD1 (5 bases). CDR1 is SGDLS, CDR2 YYNGEE, per germline. The length of the CDR3 is 16 residues. The V gene lost 2 bases and the J gene lost 2 bases, with 16 bases spanning the gap. CDR3 DNA sequence: TGTGCCAGCAGCGTTGCCAGGGTGGGGCTGAACTATGGCTACACCTTC. This sequence encodes CASSVARVGLNYGYTF.

This clone was picked up a small number of times. V gene TRBV2 combines with J gene TRBJ2-2; 7 nucleotides match TRBD1. The V and J ends lost 6 bases and 2 bases, in that order; junction bases with no gene match: 9. Germline-derived CDR1 and CDR2 are SNHLY and FYNNEI. The CDR3 contains 16 residues. CDR3 bases: TGTGCCAGCAGATCCCCGGGACAGAGAAACACCGGGGAGCTGTTTTTT. Translating it yields CASRSPGQRNTGELFF.

In its sample, this clone was seen once. The chain joins TRBV2 to TRBJ2-3, with 10 bases that match TRBD1. Looked up from germline, CDR1 is SNHLY and CDR2 is FYNNEI. The CDR3 has 14 residues. With 8 bases clipped from V and 4 bases from J, the junction kept 6 bases outside the gene matches. The CDR3 loop reads CASAGTGVADTQYF. In nucleotides, the CDR3 is TGTGCCAGCGCCGGGACAGGGGTGGCAGATACGCAGTATTTT.

In this sample, this clone turned up a few times. The gene calls are TRBV28 and TRBJ1-1; D is unresolved. Trimming shortened V by 5 bases and J by 11 bases, and 15 bases separated the two germline ends. Germline-derived CDR1 and CDR2 are MDHEN and SYDVKM. CDR3 length: 12 residues. The CDR3 DNA sequence: TGTGCCAGCAGTCGGGGATTTGAGAAGGCTTTCTTT. Translation gives CASSRGFEKAFF.

This clone has only a few counts. This chain joins TRBV4-1 and TRBJ1-4, with 11 bases identical to TRBD1. The CDR3 covers 16 residues. V shed 4 bases, J shed 8 bases, and the junction held 9 bases outside the gene matches. CDR1 is MGHRA, CDR2 YSYEKL, per germline. CDR3 sequence: CASSLSWGQGGEKLFF. CDR3 bases: TGCGCCAGCAGCCTGTCCTGGGGACAGGGGGGAGAAAAACTGTTTTTT.

The genes are TRBV4-2 and TRBJ2-2; weak D call: TRBD2 (6 bases). CDR1 LGHNA and CDR2 YNFKEQ come from the germline V gene. The CDR3 extends over 16 amino acids. Trimming stripped 5 bases from V and 7 bases from J, with 20 bases between. As DNA, the CDR3 is TGTGCCAGCAGCGAGACTAGTCCCTCTCCCGGCGGGGAGCTGTTTTTT. Translated, it gives CASSETSPSPGGELFF.

This sequence joins TRBV6-1 and TRBJ2-2; D call uncertain. There are 16 residues in the CDR3. V dropped 0 bases and J dropped 7 bases, with 15 bases sitting between them. In germline, CDR1 is MNHNS, CDR2 SASEGT. The CDR3 protein is CASSEAPRIISGELFF. Here the CDR3 DNA reads TGTGCCAGCAGTGAAGCGCCCCGCATTATCAGCGGGGAGCTGTTTTTT.

The chain couples TRBV5-4 to TRBJ1-2, with TRBD1 as a possible D gene (6 bases). This CDR3 contains 16 residues. Germline values: CDR1 SGHNT, CDR2 YYREEE (reference sequence). Trimming shortened V by 3 bases and J by 4 bases, and 19 bases separated the two germline ends. The chain's CDR3 is CASSSSSGGGGYGYTF. In DNA, the CDR3 is TGTGCCAGCAGCTCTTCTTCGGGCGGGGGCGGCTATGGCTACACCTTC.

In this sample, this clone turned up a few times. V usage is TRBV7-9 and J usage is TRBJ2-1; 7 bases are a match to TRBD1. The CDR3 extends over 15 amino acids. V was pared by 6 bases and J by 4 bases, with 9 bases of the junction left unmatched. The germline gives CDR1 SEHNR, CDR2 FQNEAQ (reference sequence). CDR3 region: CASSSPGQAYNEQFF. The CDR3 DNA is TGTGCCAGCAGTTCCCCCGGACAGGCATACAATGAGCAGTTCTTC.

This rearrangement joins TRBV5-5 to TRBJ2-7; TRBD2 agrees at 9 bases. In germline, CDR1 is SGHKS, CDR2 YYEKEE (reference sequence). This CDR3 is 16 amino acids long. Losses at the gene ends were 3 bases for V and 2 bases for J; bases not matched to a gene: 9. The CDR3 protein is CASSSIAGESPYEQYF. The CDR3 bases are TGTGCCAGCAGCTCGATAGCGGGAGAAAGTCCCTACGAGCAGTACTTC. The whole variable domain, filled in from reference TRBV5-5 and TRBJ2-7, reads DAGVTQSPTHLIKTRGQQVTLRCSPISGHKSVSWYQQVLGQGPQFIFQYYEKEERGRGNFPDRFSARQFPNYSSELNVNALLLGDSALYLCASSSIAGESPYEQYFGPGTRLTVT.

Notes on this clone: The junction differs from germline at one of its ends, possibly a read error. The chain employs TRBV7-9 and TRBJ2-7; a weak D match, TRBD2 (6 bases). CDR3 length: 12 residues. Germline CDR1 reads SEHNR; CDR2 reads FQNEAQ (reference sequence). The CDR3: CSSSRLDYEQYF. CDR3 in DNA: TGTTCCAGCAGCCGACTAGACTACGAGCAGTACTTC.